This TCR beta chain appears in the sequencing data of a study of T cells in women clearing cervical HPV infection. Measured with immunoSEQ multiplex PCR; TCRdb has only the in-frame clones, and not every one. Recorded here are over 30,000 clones; the top ten clones represent approximately 4.8%. The germline CDR1 and CDR2 sequences are SQVTM and ANQGSEA. J was trimmed by 1 base and V by 6 bases; bases with no gene match: 8. The CDR3 is 14 residues long. Comments on this clone: The read is 3 residues too short to cover the CDR3 end, so that end is filled in from the germline J gene.

The chain employs TRBV29-1 and TRBJ2-5; 7 bases are shared with TRBD2. The sequencing input was blood buffy coat. The sequence derives from a woman aged 18-69 years with a cervical HPV16 infection that either progressed to CIN3+ or cleared (not recorded which). The covered CDR3 bases are TGCAGCGTACCAACGGGGGGTATCCAAGAGACC. This encodes CSVPTGGIQET. Given in full, the CDR3 is CSVPTGGIQETQYF.